These T cell receptor beta chains were read from a single sample in a study of cytomegalovirus exposure and HLA in healthy donors. Method: immunoSEQ multiplex PCR; TCRdb's copy keeps in-frame clones and lacks some. The table has about 94,000 clones, around 69% seen once. The specimen sequenced was PBMCs. Receptors originate from a man under 40 in good health and CMV-seronegative. CDR3s include the opening cysteine and the closing phenylalanine or tryptophan. A D gene is named only where the DNA matches it firmly. Clone sizes are given selectively: once, few, many, or a class where the clone is expanded.

once	.	TRBV7-8	TRBJ1-1	CASSLSPRETEAFF	TGTGCCAGCAGCTTGTCCCCTCGGGAGACTGAAGCTTTCTTT
.	.	TRBV28	TRBJ2-3	CASSLDTSPSTDTQYF	TGTGCCAGCAGTTTAGACACTAGCCCTAGCACAGATACGCAGTATTTT
few	TRBD2	TRBV5-1	TRBJ2-3	CASIKAGGSTDTQYF	TGCGCCAGCATCAAAGCGGGGGGGAGCACAGATACGCAGTATTTT
.	.	TRBV21-1	TRBJ2-7	CASKPMAGESYEQYF	TGTGCCAGCAAACCGATGGCGGGAGAATCCTACGAGCAGTACTTC
few	TRBD2	TRBV27	TRBJ2-2	CATSRVAGVTGELFF	TGTGCCACCTCAAGGGTGGCGGGAGTGACCGGGGAGCTGTTTTTT
once	.	TRBV18	TRBJ2-2	CASSTLGSGTGELFF	TGTGCCAGCTCGACACTAGGTTCGGGCACCGGGGAGCTGTTTTTT
.	.	TRBV6-5	TRBJ2-1	CASRARFYNEQFF	TGTGCCAGCCGCGCCAGGTTTTACAATGAGCAGTTCTTC
.	.	TRBV13	TRBJ2-7	CASSFFNSEQYF	TGTGCCAGCAGCTTCTTTAATAGCGAGCAGTACTTC
.	.	TRBV19	TRBJ2-7	CANPHSFADYEQYF	TGTGCCAATCCCCATTCGTTTGCGGACTACGAGCAGTACTTC
.	.	TRBV28	TRBJ2-2	CASSPPGHNTGELFF	TGTGCCAGCAGTCCCCCGGGACACAACACCGGGGAGCTGTTTTTT
.	.	TRBV5-1	TRBJ1-1	CASSLVAGENTEAFF	TGCGCCAGCAGCTTGGTGGCGGGGGAGAACACTGAAGCTTTCTTT
.	.	TRBV11-2	TRBJ2-2	CASSLDDSPTGELFF	TGTGCCAGCAGCTTAGATGACAGTCCCACCGGGGAGCTGTTTTTT
.	.	TRBV28	TRBJ2-7	CAALGTEGAYEQYF	TGTGCCGCCTTGGGGACCGAGGGGGCCTACGAGCAGTACTTC
few	.	TRBV19	TRBJ2-1	CASSVSAPSSYNEQFF	TGTGCCAGTAGTGTTAGCGCGCCGAGCTCCTACAATGAGCAGTTCTTC
.	TRBD1	TRBV11-2	TRBJ1-1	CASSIQQGYTEAFF	TGTGCCAGCAGCATACAACAGGGGTACACTGAAGCTTTCTTT
few	TRBD2	TRBV29-1	TRBJ2-7	CSVSTSGAAVQYF	TGCAGCGTCTCGACTAGCGGGGCTGCTGTGCAGTACTTC
.	TRBD1	TRBV9	TRBJ1-1	CASSRTGGGYTEAFF	TGTGCCAGCAGCCGAACAGGGGGCGGCTACACTGAAGCTTTCTTT
.	.	TRBV28	TRBJ1-2	CASNFGSSFYGYTF	TGTGCCAGCAATTTTGGGAGCAGCTTCTATGGCTACACCTTC
.	.	TRBV7-3	TRBJ1-1	CASSPGHRNTKAFF	TGTGCCAGCAGCCCGGGACACCGGAACACTAAAGCTTTCTTT
.	.	TRBV11-2	TRBJ1-1	CASSFAMNTEAFF	TGTGCCAGCAGCTTTGCGATGAACACTGAAGCTTTCTTT
.	TRBD2	TRBV7-8	TRBJ2-5	CASTNSGSFETQYF	TGTGCCAGCACCAATAGCGGGAGCTTTGAGACCCAGTACTTC
.	.	TRBV30	TRBJ2-7	CAWSVGGGANEQYF	TGTGCCTGGAGTGTGGGGGGGGGCGCGAACGAGCAGTACTTC
.	TRBD1	TRBV9	TRBJ1-2	CASSVEGGTGWGYTF	TGTGCCAGCAGCGTAGAAGGCGGGACAGGGTGGGGCTACACCTTC
few	.	TRBV7-9	TRBJ2-7	CSSSLGPEQYF	TGTTCCAGCAGCTTAGGGCCGGAGCAGTACTTC
.	.	TRBV2	TRBJ1-2	CASSIGQGSRVGYTF	TGTGCCAGCAGCATAGGCCAGGGTTCTCGAGTTGGCTACACCTTC
.	.	TRBV13	TRBJ1-1	CASSPHGGGTEAFF	TGTGCCAGCAGCCCTCACGGGGGAGGCACTGAAGCTTTCTTT
.	.	TRBV5-1	TRBJ2-3	CASSTFRRVTDADTQYF	TGCGCCAGCAGCACGTTCAGGCGGGTGACGGATGCGGATACGCAGTATTTT
.	.	TRBV12-5	TRBJ2-7	CASGLFSGANEQYF	TGTGCTAGTGGTTTGTTCTCGGGAGCGAACGAGCAGTACTTC
.	.	TRBV4-1	TRBJ1-4	CASSLSFNEKLFF	TGCGCCAGCAGCCTTAGCTTTAATGAAAAACTGTTTTTT
.	.	TRBV18	TRBJ2-1	CASSVRLDEQFF	TGTGCCAGCTCAGTCAGGCTGGATGAGCAGTTCTTC
.	TRBD1	TRBV5-1	TRBJ2-3	CASSFQNRGGTDTQYF	TGCGCCAGCAGCTTCCAAAACAGGGGGGGCACAGATACGCAGTATTTT
.	TRBD2	TRBV2	TRBJ2-3	CASSHPLSGGSADTQYF	TGTGCCAGCAGTCACCCGCTCAGCGGGGGGTCGGCAGATACGCAGTATTTT
.	TRBD1	TRBV7-2	TRBJ1-2	CASSRPGQGVYGYTF	TGTGCCAGCAGCAGACCGGGACAGGGGGTCTATGGCTACACCTTC
.	.	TRBV7-3	TRBJ2-7	CASSLMGSSREQYF	TGTGCCAGCAGCTTAATGGGTTCTTCGAGGGAGCAGTACTTC
.	.	TRBV5-1	TRBJ1-1	CASSRTGGEGTEAFF	TGCGCCAGCAGCCGGACTGGGGGGGAGGGCACTGAAGCTTTCTTT
few	.	TRBV19	TRBJ1-5	CASSMGGRGDKHQPQHF	TGTGCCAGTAGTATGGGGGGTAGAGGGGATAAGCATCAGCCCCAGCATTTT
few	TRBD1	TRBV19	TRBJ2-2	CASKQGQVTGELFF	TGTGCCAGTAAACAGGGACAGGTAACCGGGGAGCTGTTTTTT